The 29 T cell receptor beta chains in this list originate from one sample, sequenced in a study of T cell repertoires in cytomegalovirus infection. TCRdb processed the reads anew with MiXCR; each CDR3 protein has one entry. This table holds about 190,000 distinct CDR3 sequences, roughly 28% found once. Specimen: PBMCs. Receptors originate from a human donor in good health (CMV status not recorded). Some clones in this sample may be carry-over from other donors' samples.

The V and J genes are TRBV29-1 and TRBJ1-1; no clear D gene. Deletions cut 2 bases from V and 1 base from J, with 8 bases between. The CDR3 extends over 13 amino acids. Per the germline V gene, CDR1 is SQVTM and CDR2 is ANQGSEA. Here the CDR3 reads CSVEPESNTEAFF. The DNA of the CDR3 is TGCAGCGTTGAACCAGAATCGAACACTGAAGCTTTCTTT.

In this sample, this clonotype turned up many times. This chain joins TRBV14 and TRBJ1-1; a possible D gene is TRBD1 (5 bases). The germline V and J ends were trimmed by 0 bases and 0 bases, with 11 bases remaining between them. CDR1 SGHDN and CDR2 FVKESK come from the germline V gene. The CDR3 is 16 residues long. The CDR3, as DNA: TGTGCCAGCAGCCAAGAGAAGGGACCTTTGAACACTGAAGCTTTCTTT. Its protein is CASSQEKGPLNTEAFF. Full variable domain (remainder filled in from reference TRBV14 and TRBJ1-1): EAGVTQFPSHSVIEKGQTVTLRCDPISGHDNLYWYRRVMGKEIKFLLHFVKESKQDESGMPNNRFLAERTGGTYSTLKVQPAELEDSGVYFCASSQEKGPLNTEAFFGQGTRLTVV.

V usage is TRBV5-1 and J usage is TRBJ2-2; D tentatively reads TRBD1 or TRBD2 (5 bases each). The CDR3 consists of 15 residues. The germline V gene has CDR1 SGHRS and CDR2 YFSETQ. V shed 2 bases and J shed 3 bases, with 11 bases lying between them. The CDR3 protein is CASSFKGTDTGELFF. DNA of the CDR3: TGCGCCAGCAGCTTTAAGGGGACGGACACCGGGGAGCTGTTTTTT.

The chain links TRBV14 to TRBJ1-1, with D possibly TRBD1 on 5 matching bases. The V and J ends lost 4 bases and 5 bases respectively, with 8 bases between them. The germline CDR1 and CDR2 sequences are SGHDN and FVKESK. CDR3 length equals 12 residues. CDR3 amino acids: CASSLWGTEAFF. The CDR3 DNA reads as TGTGCCAGCAGCCTTTGGGGGACTGAAGCTTTCTTT.

The rearrangement uses TRBV7-2 and TRBJ1-6; D ambiguous. V was clipped by 6 bases and J by 6 bases, with 12 bases between them. The CDR3 has 14 amino acids. Germline CDR1 and CDR2: SGHTA and FQGNSA. The chain's CDR3 is CASSPVQPNSPLHF. The CDR3 bases are TGTGCCAGCAGTCCGGTACAGCCTAATTCACCCCTCCACTTT.

This chain links TRBV7-6 with TRBJ2-1; D tentatively fits TRBD1 or TRBD2 (5 bases each). This CDR3 is built from 16 residues. The germline V gene has CDR1 SGHVS and CDR2 FNYEAQ. V was shortened by 4 bases and J by 5 bases, with 18 bases between the two germline ends. The CDR3 DNA sequence: TGTGCCAGCAGCTCTACCGGGACGAGACACCACAATGAGCAGTTCTTC. Amino acid sequence: CASSSTGTRHHNEQFF. Full variable domain (remainder filled in from reference TRBV7-6 and TRBJ2-1): GAGVSQSPRYKVTKRGQDVALRCDPISGHVSLYWYRQALGQGPEFLTYFNYEAQQDKSGLPNDRFSAERPEGSISTLTIQRTEQRDSAMYRCASSSTGTRHHNEQFFGPGTRLTVL.

This clonotype was detected only a few times. This sequence joins TRBV11-2 and TRBJ1-3; D gene ambiguous. This CDR3 region has 14 residues. V was trimmed by 4 bases and J by 0 bases, leaving 7 bases between them. Looked up from germline, CDR1 is SGHAT and CDR2 is FQNNGV. CDR3 sequence (DNA): TGTGCCAGCAGCTCCAGGCTCTCTGGAAACACCATATATTTT. This encodes CASSSRLSGNTIYF.

This clonotype has a count of ten or more. CDR3 sequence reads: CASSPGTPGGYTF. The CDR3 region has the DNA TGTGCCAGCAGCCCCGGGACTCCAGGAGGCTACACCTTC. The rearrangement links TRBV7-2 to TRBJ1-2, with D possibly TRBD1 on 5 matching bases. CDR3 length: 13 amino acids. Germline values: CDR1 SGHTA, CDR2 FQGNSA. Trimming left V 5 bases short and J 8 bases short, with 15 bases between.

The chain carries TRBV6-1 and TRBJ1-1; the D gene is possibly TRBD1 (5 bases). This CDR3 is built from 17 residues. Germline V gene sequence: CDR1 MNHNS, CDR2 SASEGT. Trimming took 5 bases from V and 3 from J, leaving 22 bases between them. The CDR3 bases are TGTGCCAGCAGTTTCCGTAGGGGAGGGCACATTGACACTGAAGCTTTCTTT. This sequence encodes CASSFRRGGHIDTEAFF.

The count of this clonotype is one. V usage is TRBV5-6 and J usage is TRBJ1-1, with 7 bases that match TRBD1. CDR1 SGHDT and CDR2 YYEEEE come from the germline V gene. CDR3 length: 15 amino acids. Trimming at V came to 4 bases and at J to 5 bases, leaving 11 bases not matched to a gene. CDR3 nucleotide sequence: TGTGCCAGCAGCCTACAGGGGCGGGTTGTGACTGAAGCTTTCTTT. Translated, it gives CASSLQGRVVTEAFF.

A remark on this clonotype: Compared with germline, one end of the junction differs, possibly owing to a read error. This sequence joins TRBV19 and TRBJ1-2; D may be TRBD1 (6 bases). The CDR3 is 15 residues long. The germline gives CDR1 LNHDA, CDR2 SQIVND (reference sequence). The CDR3 coding sequence is TGTGCCAGTAGAATAGGGGGGGGCACAGCTGCTGGCTACACCTTC. Amino acid sequence: CASRIGGGTAAGYTF.

V gene TRBV6-1 combines with J gene TRBJ2-7; D remains unclear. With 7 bases removed from V and 2 bases from J, the gap between germline ends came to 15 bases. Germline assignment: CDR1 MNHNS and CDR2 SASEGT. The CDR3 is 14 amino acids. The CDR3 region is CASKSSLTPYEQYF. The CDR3 DNA reads as TGTGCCAGCAAATCGTCACTAACCCCCTACGAGCAGTACTTC.

This clonotype showed up many times. The J gene is TRBJ1-3, the V gene TRBV7-2; D may be TRBD1 (5 bases). Trimming stripped 4 bases from V and 0 bases from J, with 13 bases between. This CDR3 region has 16 residues. Germline loops: CDR1 SGHTA, CDR2 FQGNSA. The chain's CDR3 is CASSYSSGGSGNTIYF. The CDR3 DNA reads TGTGCCAGCAGCTATAGTTCGGGGGGCTCTGGAAACACCATATATTTT.

Here the CDR3 DNA reads TGTGCCAGCAGCTTAGGGGAACTGACAGGCAATTCACCCCTCCACTTT. It encodes CASSLGELTGNSPLHF. V usage is TRBV11-2 and J usage is TRBJ1-6; D perhaps matches TRBD1 (6 bases). The CDR3 has 16 residues. Germline loops: CDR1 SGHAT, CDR2 FQNNGV. V was trimmed by 1 base and J by 7 bases, leaving 14 bases between them.

The sample holds a few counts of this clonotype. The chain is built from TRBV6-2 or TRBV6-3 and TRBJ1-2; D ambiguous. This CDR3 contains 13 residues. The V gene lost 7 bases and the J gene lost 8 bases, with 17 bases spanning the gap. Per the germline V gene, CDR1 is MNHEY and CDR2 is SVGEGT. The CDR3 DNA is TGTGCCAGCACCTTTGGGCCTCATCGGGGCTACACCTTC. Translation gives CASTFGPHRGYTF.

This clonotype has a handful of counts. V usage is TRBV20-1 and J usage is TRBJ1-1; 8 bases map to TRBD1. The CDR3 contains 15 residues. J lost 3 bases, V lost 3 bases, and 9 bases had no gene match. The germline V gene encodes CDR1 DFQATT and CDR2 SNEGSKA (reference sequence). This CDR3 is CSASDRTGTYTEAFF. The CDR3, as DNA: TGCAGTGCTAGCGACCGGACAGGGACATACACTGAAGCTTTCTTT.

The chain carries TRBV10-3 and TRBJ1-3; D gene uncertain. Trimming removed 4 bases from V and 0 bases from J, with 10 bases in between. The CDR3 has 15 amino acids. Germline V CDR1 and CDR2: ENHRY, SYGVKD. The CDR3 DNA is TGTGCCATCAGTGGAGGACCAAGCTCTGGAAACACCATATATTTT. It yields the protein CAISGGPSSGNTIYF.

The gene calls are TRBV19 and TRBJ2-1; TRBD2 agrees at 7 bases. This CDR3 is built from 17 residues. CDR1 is LNHDA, CDR2 SQIVND, per germline (reference sequence). V was clipped by 3 bases and J by 0 bases; unmatched bases: 8. The CDR3 coding sequence is TGTGCCAGTAGTATCGGGAGGCCGATCTACTCCTACAATGAGCAGTTCTTC. Its protein is CASSIGRPIYSYNEQFF.

This clonotype was found many times. J is TRBJ1-6 and V is TRBV28; 7 bases are shared with TRBD1. The V gene's germline CDR1 is MDHEN and CDR2 SYDVKM. V lost 5 bases to trimming and J lost 10 bases; unmatched junction nucleotides: 8. This CDR3 contains 14 residues. CDR3 residues: CASSPGGANSPLHF. As DNA, the CDR3 is TGTGCCAGCAGTCCAGGGGGGGCTAACTCACCCCTCCACTTT.

This sequence joins TRBV20-1 and TRBJ2-1; D possibly corresponds to TRBD2 (5 bases). CDR1 and CDR2 from the germline V gene are DFQATT and SNEGSKA (reference sequence). CDR3 length: 14 residues. V was clipped by 3 bases and J by 2 bases, with 11 bases between them. The CDR3 reads CSARWAGTYNEQFF. The CDR3 nucleotides read TGCAGTGCTAGGTGGGCGGGCACCTACAATGAGCAGTTCTTC.

This sequence joins TRBV19 and TRBJ2-7, with TRBD1 matching 7 bases. This CDR3 has 14 residues. In germline, CDR1 is LNHDA, CDR2 SQIVND (reference sequence). V dropped 9 bases and J dropped 2; count of bases not matched to a gene: 10. The CDR3 protein is CASRTGAAAYEQYF. The CDR3 DNA follows: TGTGCCAGCCGAACAGGGGCCGCGGCCTACGAGCAGTACTTC. The variable domain in full, with the rest retrieved from reference TRBV19 and TRBJ2-7, is DGGITQSPKYLFRKEGQNVTLSCEQNLNHDAMYWYRQDPGQGLRLIYYSQIVNDFQKGDIAEGYSVSREKKESFPLTVTSAQKNPTAFYLCASRTGAAAYEQYFGPGTRLTVT.

In this sample, this clonotype turned up a few times. The rearrangement joins TRBV5-6 to TRBJ2-5; D may match TRBD1 or TRBD2 (6 bases each). The CDR3 extends over 14 amino acids. V was trimmed by 9 bases and J by 4 bases, leaving 19 bases between them. Germline-derived CDR1 and CDR2 are SGHDT and YYEEEE. In DNA form, the CDR3 reads TGTGCCACCGGGCTGAGGGGGGAATTAGAGACCCAGTACTTC. It codes for CATGLRGELETQYF.

This rearrangement joins TRBV7-2 to TRBJ1-1; maybe TRBD1 (6 bases). V shed 3 bases and J shed 7 bases, with 15 bases lying between them. This CDR3 has 14 residues. Germline V CDR1 and CDR2: SGHTA, FQGNSA. CDR3 protein: CASSFRRGRGEAFF. The DNA for the CDR3 is TGTGCCAGCAGCTTTAGGCGGGGGCGGGGTGAAGCTTTCTTT.

The gene calls are TRBV20-1 and TRBJ2-5; D not resolved. The V gene lost 7 bases and the J gene lost 1 base, with 7 bases spanning the gap. The CDR3 extends over 11 amino acids. Germline V gene sequence: CDR1 DFQATT, CDR2 SNEGSKA (reference sequence). CDR3 nucleotides: TGCAGTGTTACAGTCCAAGAGACCCAGTACTTC. Translating gives CSVTVQETQYF.

The rearrangement joins TRBV14 to TRBJ1-6; D is unresolved. Germline V CDR1 and CDR2: SGHDN, FVKESK. CDR3 size: 13 residues. Trimming took 2 bases from V and 1 from J, leaving 0 bases between them. This CDR3 reads CASSQSYNSPLHF. The CDR3 DNA reads as TGTGCCAGCAGCCAATCCTATAATTCACCCCTCCACTTT.

The J gene is TRBJ2-1, the V gene TRBV5-1; TRBD1 matches at 8 bases. The trim removed 3 bases at V and 8 bases at J, leaving 7 bases unmatched. The germline CDR1 and CDR2 sequences are SGHRS and YFSETQ. This CDR3 comprises 14 residues. The CDR3 region is CASSSGAGGDEQFF. The CDR3 DNA follows: TGCGCCAGCAGCTCCGGGGCAGGGGGCGATGAGCAGTTCTTC.

Only a few counts were recorded for this clonotype. The V call is TRBV20-1, the J call TRBJ2-1; TRBD1 aligns across 7 bases. CDR1 DFQATT and CDR2 SNEGSKA come from the germline V gene (reference sequence). This CDR3 is 14 amino acids long. J was trimmed by 0 bases and V by 7 bases; bases with no gene match: 6. The DNA of the CDR3 is TGCAGTGTGGACGGGGACAGCTCCTACAATGAGCAGTTCTTC. It is translated as CSVDGDSSYNEQFF.

For this clonotype: Just one base apart from a much larger clone, this may be a read error. The chain combines TRBV20-1 with TRBJ1-6; perhaps TRBD1 as D (6 bases). CDR1 and CDR2 (germline): DFQATT, SNEGSKA (reference sequence). CDR3 size: 11 residues. The CDR3 DNA is TGCTGTGCTAGGGGGAATTCACCCCTCCACTTT. Its protein product is CCARGNSPLHF.

This rearrangement joins TRBV7-6 to TRBJ2-2; tentatively, D is TRBD1 (7 bases). V lost 5 bases to trimming and J lost 7 bases, with 17 bases between them. The CDR3 runs to 15 residues. Germline CDR1 reads SGHVS; CDR2 reads FNYEAQ. The DNA of the CDR3 is TGTGCCAGCAGCCGAAGACAGGGAGGTGACGGGGAGCTGTTTTTT. Its protein product is CASSRRQGGDGELFF.